This TCR beta chain was sequenced in a study of brain T cells in children with intractable seizures. Note on this clone: Its antigen is unknown.

The table came from immunoSEQ multiplex PCR; TCRdb's copy has only in-frame clones and leaves some out. The table has 340,000 or so clones, about 93% seen once; the top ten hold about 6%. Findings and caveats of the study: Pre- and post-surgery blood differed in depth, so pre-surgery absences may be undersampling.

As to time point: blood from clinic visit 5 months post-surgery; TSC patient then seizure free. Sequencing was limited to surgery cases with top T cell transcript signatures in brain tissue. The specimen was peripheral blood, collected less than 6 months after surgery. The receptor was isolated from a boy younger than two with tuberous sclerosis and intractable seizures.

The DNA of the CDR3 is TGCGCCAGCAGCCAAAGCCCCCGGACGAACACTGAAGCTTTCTTT. Amino acid sequence: CASSQSPRTNTEAFF. The genes are TRBV4-1 and TRBJ1-1; D call uncertain. The V and J ends lost 2 bases and 1 base respectively, with 11 bases between them. The CDR3 loop spans 15 amino acids. CDR1 is MGHRA, CDR2 YSYEKL, per germline.